This section outlines one T cell receptor (beta chain) sequence together with its context. Antigen specificity is unknown. The data stem from a study of T-cell memory formation after mild COVID-19. About the study: Most TCR clusters belonged to a single donor. Study findings and constraints: Cross-reactive memory appears to have joined, as suggested by some responding clones showing up in pre-infection memory. Balance between CD4 and CD8 was seen in clones contracting day 15 to 85, and a CD4+ lean was seen in later expanders. The second-wave clones peaking on day 37 were not confirmed as SARS-CoV-2-specific.

Trimming cost V 5 bases and J 8 bases, with 14 bases left between them. Germline V gives CDR1 SGHVS, CDR2 FNYEAQ. The CDR3 extends over 13 amino acids. A single record per CDR3 protein comes from TCRdb applying MiXCR to the 5' RACE reads. This sample carries approximately 300,000 distinct CDR3 sequences, 15% of them seen once, and the ten largest clones take 22%. Material for sequencing was PBMCs or a T cell subset sorted from them (not recorded which). The sequence derives from a man aged 18-30 years who had mild COVID-19 (a few samples of this study predate the infection). Cell type and time point are not known. The chain has TRBV7-6 and TRBJ2-3; D remains unclear. CDR3 bases: TGTGCCAGCAGCCCAACCTGGCGCGCTACGCAGTATTTT. This gives the protein CASSPTWRATQYF.